A selection of T cell receptor beta chains follows, all from one sample in a study of T-cell memory formation after mild COVID-19. MiXCR was run by TCRdb on the 5' RACE reads, yielding one entry per CDR3 protein. The profile shows 250,000 or so distinct CDR3 sequences, roughly 18% of them singletons. Sequences were obtained from PBMCs or a T cell subset sorted from them (not recorded which). These receptors were collected from a man younger than 35 who had mild COVID-19 (a few samples of this study predate the infection). Cell type and time point are not known. The CDR3 runs from the conserved cysteine through the conserved F or W. The D gene is left open where the match is weak. Size is omitted from some rows. Given values are once, few, many or a class for expanded clones.

clone size: .; D gene: TRBD1; J gene: TRBJ2-3; V gene: TRBV18; CDR3 protein: CASSPRDRGSTDTQYF; CDR3 DNA: TGTGCCAGCTCACCACGGGACAGGGGATCCACAGATACGCAGTATTTT
clone size: few; D gene: .; J gene: TRBJ2-1; V gene: TRBV5-6; CDR3 protein: CASSLNWEQFF; CDR3 DNA: TGTGCCAGCAGCTTGAATTGGGAGCAGTTCTTC
clone size: few; D gene: .; J gene: TRBJ2-3; V gene: TRBV4-2; CDR3 protein: CASSPRRQDTDTQYF; CDR3 DNA: TGTGCCAGCAGCCCCCGGCGACAGGACACAGATACGCAGTATTTT
clone size: many; D gene: .; J gene: TRBJ2-7; V gene: TRBV5-4; CDR3 protein: CASSSEGDEQYF; CDR3 DNA: TGTGCCAGCAGCTCGGAAGGGGACGAGCAGTACTTC
clone size: few; D gene: .; J gene: TRBJ1-2; V gene: TRBV29-1; CDR3 protein: CSVARQSNYGYTF; CDR3 DNA: TGCAGCGTTGCCCGGCAGTCTAACTATGGCTACACCTTC
clone size: many; D gene: TRBD1; J gene: TRBJ2-4; V gene: TRBV7-2; CDR3 protein: CASSFYGTEKNIQYF; CDR3 DNA: TGTGCCAGCAGCTTCTATGGGACAGAAAAAAACATTCAGTACTTC
clone size: many; D gene: .; J gene: TRBJ2-1; V gene: TRBV7-9; CDR3 protein: CASSFREVGFF; CDR3 DNA: TGTGCCAGCAGCTTCAGGGAAGTAGGGTTCTTC
clone size: few; D gene: .; J gene: TRBJ2-2; V gene: TRBV7-2; CDR3 protein: CASSLAVGDRELFF; CDR3 DNA: TGTGCCAGCAGCTTAGCCGTAGGGGATAGGGAGCTGTTTTTT
clone size: few; D gene: TRBD1; J gene: TRBJ1-1; V gene: TRBV6-5; CDR3 protein: CASSFRQGGNTEAFF; CDR3 DNA: TGTGCCAGCAGTTTCAGACAGGGCGGGAACACTGAAGCTTTCTTT
clone size: .; D gene: .; J gene: TRBJ2-2; V gene: TRBV5-6; CDR3 protein: CASSLVGGNTGELFF; CDR3 DNA: TGTGCCAGCAGCTTGGTTGGGGGGAACACCGGGGAGCTGTTTTTT
clone size: medium-sized; D gene: TRBD2; J gene: TRBJ2-4; V gene: TRBV7-9; CDR3 protein: CASSASGGLAKNIQYF; CDR3 DNA: TGTGCCAGCAGCGCCAGCGGGGGGCTAGCCAAAAACATTCAGTACTTC
clone size: few; D gene: .; J gene: TRBJ2-1; V gene: TRBV3-1; CDR3 protein: CASSPRVAAYNEQFF; CDR3 DNA: TGTGCCAGCAGCCCCAGGGTTGCGGCTTACAATGAGCAGTTCTTC
clone size: .; D gene: TRBD1; J gene: TRBJ2-1; V gene: TRBV15; CDR3 protein: CATTATGTAYNEQFF; CDR3 DNA: TGTGCCACCACCGCGACCGGGACAGCCTACAATGAGCAGTTCTTC
clone size: few; D gene: .; J gene: TRBJ1-2; V gene: TRBV19; CDR3 protein: CASSPGRNYGYTF; CDR3 DNA: TGTGCCAGTAGTCCAGGCCGCAACTATGGCTACACCTTC
clone size: once; D gene: .; J gene: TRBJ1-2; V gene: TRBV4-3; CDR3 protein: CASSQAPLGGTRKHHYGYTF; CDR3 DNA: TGCGCCAGCAGCCAAGCCCCCCTGGGGGGGACGCGGAAACACCACTATGGCTACACCTTC
clone size: few; D gene: TRBD1; J gene: TRBJ2-2; V gene: TRBV4-3; CDR3 protein: CASSQEHTGGGKAGELFF; CDR3 DNA: TGCGCCAGCAGCCAAGAGCACACAGGGGGCGGAAAAGCCGGGGAGCTGTTTTTT
clone size: .; D gene: .; J gene: TRBJ1-3; V gene: TRBV4-2; CDR3 protein: CASSQDPIGNTIYF; CDR3 DNA: TGTGCCAGCAGCCAAGACCCAATTGGAAACACCATATATTTT
clone size: few; D gene: .; J gene: TRBJ2-1; V gene: TRBV6-5; CDR3 protein: CASSSGGPPDEQFF; CDR3 DNA: TGTGCCAGCAGTTCCGGGGGCCCTCCCGATGAGCAGTTCTTC
clone size: .; D gene: .; J gene: TRBJ1-1; V gene: TRBV18; CDR3 protein: CASSRGIEAFF; CDR3 DNA: TGTGCCAGCTCCAGGGGTATTGAAGCTTTCTTT
clone size: few; D gene: TRBD1; J gene: TRBJ1-1; V gene: TRBV5-1; CDR3 protein: CASSDTLGQAEAFF; CDR3 DNA: TGCGCCAGCAGCGATACGTTGGGACAGGCTGAAGCTTTCTTT
clone size: .; D gene: TRBD2; J gene: TRBJ2-7; V gene: TRBV5-1; CDR3 protein: CASSSGGGTYEQYF; CDR3 DNA: TGCGCCAGCAGCTCCGGCGGGGGGACCTACGAGCAGTACTTC
clone size: .; D gene: TRBD1; J gene: TRBJ2-4; V gene: TRBV3-1; CDR3 protein: CASSLNSGTGANIQYF; CDR3 DNA: TGTGCCAGCAGCCTTAATTCCGGGACAGGGGCAAACATTCAGTACTTC
clone size: .; D gene: TRBD1; J gene: TRBJ2-3; V gene: TRBV4-3; CDR3 protein: CASSQGTGGNTDTQYF; CDR3 DNA: TGCGCCAGCAGCCAAGGGACAGGGGGCAACACAGATACGCAGTATTTT
clone size: .; D gene: .; J gene: TRBJ2-5; V gene: TRBV12-3/TRBV12-4; CDR3 protein: CASRPRDQETQYF; CDR3 DNA: TGTGCCAGCAGGCCCAGAGACCAAGAGACCCAGTACTTC
clone size: .; D gene: .; J gene: TRBJ2-7; V gene: TRBV6-1; CDR3 protein: CASSELQVEYEQYF; CDR3 DNA: TGTGCCAGCAGTGAACTGCAGGTAGAATACGAGCAGTACTTC